This T cell receptor (beta chain) was sequenced during a study of CD8 T cells in Susac syndrome. To note about this clonotype: Its antigen remains unknown.

The Susac syndrome patients fit the recently defined diagnostic criteria for definite or probable disease. The TEMRA cells underwent FACS enrichment, while the CD8+ and CD4+ T cells underwent negative isolation. Study-level points and caveats: Clonal expansion was absent from the CD4+ T cell repertoires in Susac syndrome.

Germline V gives CDR1 MNHEY, CDR2 SMNVEV (reference sequence). Trimming left V 0 bases short and J 2 bases short, with 10 bases between. The length of the CDR3 is 15 residues. Reverse transcription of roughly 0.5 to 1 ug RNA was performed with random hexamers. A multiplex approach, immunoSEQ multiplex PCR, amplified TCR beta CDR3 across 54 Vbeta and 13 Jbeta. TCRdb called the immunoSEQ multiplex PCR reads again in MiXCR, with one record for every CDR3 protein. The repertoire holds approximately 190,000 distinct CDR3 sequences, with 95% as singletons. Sequencing input: CD4+ T cells from PBMCs. The V gene is TRBV27, the J gene TRBJ1-2; D gene unclear. This TCR derives from a human donor with Susac syndrome. Written as DNA, the CDR3 is TGTGCCAGCAGTTTATCAGCACACAAGAACTATGGCTACACCTTC. It is translated as CASSLSAHKNYGYTF.